This TCR beta chain was sequenced for a study of control samples from healthy donors and cancer patients. The CDR3 runs 13 residues. Trimming took off 0 bases at V and 2 bases at J, with 5 bases between the two ends. CDR1 is SGHRS, CDR2 YFSETQ, per germline. Using immunoSEQ multiplex PCR, the repertoire was profiled, and TCRdb retains in-frame clones only, with some absent. The sample yields some 30,000 clones, around nine tenths seen once. The TCR comes from a female donor with melanoma. This chain joins TRBV5-1 and TRBJ2-5; D not resolved. The sequenced material came from formalin-fixed, paraffin-embedded tissue. CDR3 DNA: TGCGCCAGCAGCTTGGAAGGACAAGAGACCCAGTACTTC. Its protein product is CASSLEGQETQYF.